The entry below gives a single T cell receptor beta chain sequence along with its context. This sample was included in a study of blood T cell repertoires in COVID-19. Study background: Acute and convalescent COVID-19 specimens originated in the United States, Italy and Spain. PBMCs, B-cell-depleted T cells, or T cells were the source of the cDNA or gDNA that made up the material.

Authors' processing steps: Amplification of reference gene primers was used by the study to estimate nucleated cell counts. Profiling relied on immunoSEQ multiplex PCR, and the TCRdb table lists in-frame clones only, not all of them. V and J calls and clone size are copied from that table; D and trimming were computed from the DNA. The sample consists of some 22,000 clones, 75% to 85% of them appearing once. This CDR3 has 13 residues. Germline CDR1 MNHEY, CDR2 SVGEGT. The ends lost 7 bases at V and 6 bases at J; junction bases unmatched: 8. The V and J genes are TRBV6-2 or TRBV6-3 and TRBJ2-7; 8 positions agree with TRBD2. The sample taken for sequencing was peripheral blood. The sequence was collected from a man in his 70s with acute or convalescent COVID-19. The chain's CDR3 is CASTPAGEGEQYF. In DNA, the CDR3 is TGTGCCAGCACCCCAGCGGGAGAAGGCGAGCAGTACTTC.